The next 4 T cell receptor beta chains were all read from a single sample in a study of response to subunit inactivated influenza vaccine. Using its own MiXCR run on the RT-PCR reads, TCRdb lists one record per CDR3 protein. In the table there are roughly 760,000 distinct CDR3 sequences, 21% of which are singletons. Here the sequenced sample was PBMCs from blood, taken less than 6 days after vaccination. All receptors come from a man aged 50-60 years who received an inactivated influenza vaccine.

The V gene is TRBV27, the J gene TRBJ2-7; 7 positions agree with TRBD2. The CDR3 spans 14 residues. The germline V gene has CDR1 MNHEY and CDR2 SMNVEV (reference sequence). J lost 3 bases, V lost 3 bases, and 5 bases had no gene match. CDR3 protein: CASSLGGEGYEQYF. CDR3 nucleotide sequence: TGTGCCAGCAGTTTGGGAGGGGAGGGCTACGAGCAGTACTTC.

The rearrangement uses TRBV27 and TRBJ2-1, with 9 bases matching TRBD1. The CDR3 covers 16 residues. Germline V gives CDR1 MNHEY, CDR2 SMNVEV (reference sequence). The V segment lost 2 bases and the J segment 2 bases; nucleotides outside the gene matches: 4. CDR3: CASSLEGTGTYNEQFF. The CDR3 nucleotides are TGTGCCAGCAGTTTAGAAGGGACAGGGACCTACAATGAGCAGTTCTTC.

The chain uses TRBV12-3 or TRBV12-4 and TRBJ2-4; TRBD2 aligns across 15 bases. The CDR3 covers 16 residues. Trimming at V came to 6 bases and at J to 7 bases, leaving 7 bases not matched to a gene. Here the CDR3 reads CASRGLAGGGRNIQYF. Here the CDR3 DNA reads TGTGCCAGCAGGGGACTAGCGGGAGGAGGGAGGAACATTCAGTACTTC.

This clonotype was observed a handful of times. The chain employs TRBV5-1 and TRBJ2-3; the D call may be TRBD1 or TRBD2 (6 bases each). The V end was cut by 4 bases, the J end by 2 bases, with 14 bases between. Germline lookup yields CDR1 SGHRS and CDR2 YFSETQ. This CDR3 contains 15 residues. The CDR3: CASSPGGGNTDTQYF. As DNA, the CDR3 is TGCGCCAGCAGCCCTGGAGGGGGGAACACAGATACGCAGTATTTT. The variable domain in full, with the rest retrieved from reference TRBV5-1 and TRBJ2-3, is KAGVTQTPRYLIKTRGQQVTLSCSPISGHRSVSWYQQTPGQGLQFLFEYFSETQRNKGNFPGRFSGRQFSNSRSEMNVSTLELGDSALYLCASSPGGGNTDTQYFGPGTRLTVL.